This T cell receptor beta chain appears in the sequencing data of a study of Graves' ophthalmopathy and Graves' hyperthyroidism. Each donor who had ophthalmopathy showed moderate-to-severe activity, a CAS of ≥3, a NOSPECS of ≥4, and a duration under 3 months. Patients were excluded if they had other autoimmune diseases or uncontrolled infections, and likewise if pregnancy or lactation applied. Roughly 10 ml of fresh blood yielded the PBMCs by density gradient. Trimming removed 4 bases from V and 3 bases from J, with 18 bases in between. The CDR3 covers 16 residues. Per the germline V gene, CDR1 is LGHDT and CDR2 is YNNKEL (reference sequence). The study, taken as a whole, reports: Detected in blood as well were most expanded thyroid clonotypes with frequency above 0.001.

The table lists this clonotype with many counts. Its antigen is not known. The TCR beta CDR3 regions underwent amplification from RNA transcripts. The workflow started with a first-round RT-PCR run with HTBI primers and then moved on to a second-round multiplex PCR. MiXCR, run by TCRdb on the multiplex PCR reads, gives a single entry per CDR3 protein. The sample carries 200,000 to 250,000 distinct CDR3 sequences, roughly 21% recorded once. The material sequenced was peripheral blood. This chain links TRBV3-1 with TRBJ1-1, with unresolved D. The TCR originated in a woman aged 45 to 65 with Graves' ophthalmopathy. CDR3 amino acids: CASSRTMGGIDTEAFF. The CDR3 DNA follows: TGTGCCAGCAGCCGGACGATGGGAGGGATCGACACTGAAGCTTTCTTT.